The table lists the clone carrying this T cell receptor beta chain with a count of one. Amplification started from genomic DNA. The TCR beta CDR3 region was amplified using 30 forward and 13 reverse primers. TCRdb analysed the multiplex PCR reads with MiXCR anew, one entry per CDR3 protein. The sample has 250,000 or so distinct CDR3 sequences, more than 45% seen once. The data were obtained in a study of type 1 and type 2 diabetes patients. CDR1 and CDR2 (germline): SNHLY, FYNNEI. The CDR3 spans 13 residues. V was shortened by 10 bases and J by 0 bases, with 12 bases between the two germline ends. The sequence came from a man younger than 35 with type 2 diabetes. This chain joins TRBV2 and TRBJ2-5, with D perhaps matching TRBD1 or TRBD2 (5 bases each). Sequencing input: peripheral blood mononuclear cells (PBMCs). The CDR3 loop reads CATTGPDQETQYF. The CDR3 nucleotides read TGTGCCACGACGGGGCCCGACCAAGAGACCCAGTACTTC. Together with reference TRBV2 and TRBJ2-5, the CDR3 gives the full variable domain: EPEVTQTPSHQVTQMGQEVILRCVPISNHLYFYWYRQILGQKVEFLVSFYNNEISEKSEIFDDQFSVERPDGSNFTLKIRSTKLEDSAMYFCATTGPDQETQYFGPGTRLLVL.